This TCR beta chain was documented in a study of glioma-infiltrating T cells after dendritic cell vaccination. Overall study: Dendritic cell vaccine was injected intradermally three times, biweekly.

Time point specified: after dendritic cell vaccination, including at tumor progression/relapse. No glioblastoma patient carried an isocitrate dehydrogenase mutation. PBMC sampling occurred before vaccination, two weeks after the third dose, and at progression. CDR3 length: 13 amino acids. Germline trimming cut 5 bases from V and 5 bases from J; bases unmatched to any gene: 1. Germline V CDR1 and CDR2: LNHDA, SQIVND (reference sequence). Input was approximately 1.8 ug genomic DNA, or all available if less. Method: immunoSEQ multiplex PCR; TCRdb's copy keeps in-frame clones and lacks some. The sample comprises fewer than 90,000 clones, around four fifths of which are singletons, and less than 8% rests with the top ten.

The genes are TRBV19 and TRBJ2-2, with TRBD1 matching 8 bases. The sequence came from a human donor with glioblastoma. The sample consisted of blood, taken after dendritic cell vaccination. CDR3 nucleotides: TGTGCCAGTAGTTGGACAGGGACCGGGGAGCTGTTTTTT. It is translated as CASSWTGTGELFF.